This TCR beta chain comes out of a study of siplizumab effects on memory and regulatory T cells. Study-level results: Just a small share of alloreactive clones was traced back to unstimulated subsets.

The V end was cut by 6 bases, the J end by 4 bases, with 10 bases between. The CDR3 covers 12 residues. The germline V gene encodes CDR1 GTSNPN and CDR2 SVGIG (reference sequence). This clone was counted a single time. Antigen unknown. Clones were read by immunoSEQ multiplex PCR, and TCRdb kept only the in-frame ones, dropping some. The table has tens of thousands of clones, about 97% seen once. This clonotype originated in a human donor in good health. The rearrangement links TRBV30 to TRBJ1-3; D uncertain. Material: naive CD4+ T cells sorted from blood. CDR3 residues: CACNRGGNTIYF. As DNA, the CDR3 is TGTGCCTGTAACCGCGGGGGAAACACCATATATTTT.